This T cell receptor beta chain originates from a study of blood T cell repertoires in COVID-19. Libraries were prepared by immunoSEQ multiplex PCR; TCRdb keeps only in-frame clonotypes and omits some of them. The sample has over 250,000 clones, under 90% seen once; the top ten hold 1.9%. With regard to this clone: Other DNA sequences in the same sample also yield this CDR3.

This clonotype was obtained from an older woman who had recovered from COVID-19. The sample consisted of PBMCs or T cells enriched from blood (not recorded which).

The CDR3 nucleotides are TGCGCCAGCAGCTCCGGGACTAGCTACGAGCAGTACTTC. Its translation is CASSSGTSYEQYF. This chain uses TRBV5-1 with TRBJ2-7, with 8 bases lining up with TRBD2. V shed 3 bases, J shed 3 bases, and the junction held 2 bases outside the gene matches. CDR1 SGHRS and CDR2 YFSETQ come from the germline V gene. The CDR3 is made up of 13 amino acids.